This TCR beta chain was observed in a study of CD8 T cells in ankylosing spondylitis. Study-level findings and limits: Disease-linked clones reportedly showed significant enrichment in matched ankylosing spondylitis synovial fluid.

TCRdb recomputed calls from the 5' RACE reads with MiXCR, one row per CDR3 protein. Of a few hundred thousand distinct CDR3 sequences listed, under 12% are singletons. Germline V gene lookup returns CDR1 MNHNS and CDR2 SASEGT. The CDR3 sequence is 14 residues long. V dropped 6 bases and J dropped 7 bases, with 15 bases sitting between them. This clonotype was observed many times. Its antigen is undetermined. The J gene is TRBJ1-4, the V gene TRBV6-1; maybe TRBD1 (6 bases). The TCR sequence derives from a male donor with ankylosing spondylitis or in good health (not recorded which). The specimen was blood, either unsorted or a sorted T cell fraction (not recorded which). In DNA form, the CDR3 reads TGTGCCAGCAGAGGGCTACAGGGCGGTGAAAAACTGTTTTTT. Translated: CASRGLQGGEKLFF.